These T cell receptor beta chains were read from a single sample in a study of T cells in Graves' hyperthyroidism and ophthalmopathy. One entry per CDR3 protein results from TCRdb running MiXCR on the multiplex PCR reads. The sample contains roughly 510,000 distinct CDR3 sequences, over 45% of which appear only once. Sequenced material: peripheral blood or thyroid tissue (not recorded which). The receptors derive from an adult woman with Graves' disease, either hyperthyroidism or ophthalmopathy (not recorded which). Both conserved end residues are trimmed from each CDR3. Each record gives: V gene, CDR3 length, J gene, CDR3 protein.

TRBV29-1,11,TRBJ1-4,SFSGTGYEKLF
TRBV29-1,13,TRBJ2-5,SVEPGLGGWETQY
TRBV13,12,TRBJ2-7,ASSRLAGTYEQY
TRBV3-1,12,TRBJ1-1,ASSRMTENTEAF
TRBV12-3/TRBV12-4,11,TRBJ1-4,ASTLRGGEKLF
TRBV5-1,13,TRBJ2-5,ASSLGTSIQETQY
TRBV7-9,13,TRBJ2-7,ASSSIWTGDNVQY
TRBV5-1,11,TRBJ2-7,ASSLGTGNQQY
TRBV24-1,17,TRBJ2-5,ATSDKGLAGGGAGETQY
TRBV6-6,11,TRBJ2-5,ASTKEGQETQY
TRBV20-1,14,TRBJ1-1,SARAPPMEGNTEAF
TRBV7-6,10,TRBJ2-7,ASSPGFGEQY
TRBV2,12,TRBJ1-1,ASSEAPGQTEAF
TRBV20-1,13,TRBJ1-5,SAPGQGASNQPQH
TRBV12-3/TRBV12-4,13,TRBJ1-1,ASSLRQGVITEAF
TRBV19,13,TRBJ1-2,ASSVQGTASDGYT
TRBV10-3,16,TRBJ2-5,AISESGSLAGYQETQY
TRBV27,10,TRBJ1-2,ATGRLDVGYT
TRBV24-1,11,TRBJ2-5,ATSANSMETQY
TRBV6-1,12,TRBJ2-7,ASSEAHLGLVEY
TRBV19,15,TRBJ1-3,ASSLRGEFGAGNTIY
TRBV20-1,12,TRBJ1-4,SARRTGSDEKLF
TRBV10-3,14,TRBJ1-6,AISDRGVGRDSPLH
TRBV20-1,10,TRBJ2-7,SARGQAYEQY
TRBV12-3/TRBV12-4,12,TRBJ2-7,ASSLQREVGEQY
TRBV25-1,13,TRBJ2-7,ASSPSGSPFYEQY
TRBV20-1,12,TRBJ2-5,SAYRTAMGETQY
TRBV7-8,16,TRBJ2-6,ASLISTGTPRGANVLT
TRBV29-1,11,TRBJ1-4,SVTGIYNEKLF
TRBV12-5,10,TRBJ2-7,ASGLSSREQY
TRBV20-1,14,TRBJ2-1,SARGYRGDNYNEQF
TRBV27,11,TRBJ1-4,ATADRFNEKLF
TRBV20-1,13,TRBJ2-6,SAPPQDSGANVLT
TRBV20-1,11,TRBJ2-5,SARDSYQETQY
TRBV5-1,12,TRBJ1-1,ASSLSAMNTEAF
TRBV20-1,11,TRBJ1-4,SAIKDRGEKLF
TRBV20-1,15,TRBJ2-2,SARDGRLAGVTGELF
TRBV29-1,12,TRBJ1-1,SSQGGRTNTEAF
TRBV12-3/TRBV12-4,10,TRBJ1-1,ASSQNTAEAF
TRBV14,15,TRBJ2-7,ASSQDYFDRGRPEQY
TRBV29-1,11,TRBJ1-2,SVERDTNYGYT
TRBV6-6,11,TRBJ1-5,ASTPGGNQPQH
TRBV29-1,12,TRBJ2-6,SAGGGSGANVLT
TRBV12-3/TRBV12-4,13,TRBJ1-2,ASSLAGRGGYGYT
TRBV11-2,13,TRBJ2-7,ASETGGLSSYEQY
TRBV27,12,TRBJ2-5,ASRREGIQETQY
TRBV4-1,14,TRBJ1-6,ASSQGIGTGNSPLH
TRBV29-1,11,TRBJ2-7,SAGAGTVYEQY
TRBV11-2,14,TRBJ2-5,ASSPPGTRSYETQY
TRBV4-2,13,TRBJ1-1,ASSPGGAQNTEAF
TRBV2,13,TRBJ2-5,ASSETTGTAETQY
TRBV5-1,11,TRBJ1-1,ASSLVLQGEAF
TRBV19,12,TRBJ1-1,ASCRESRLGEAF
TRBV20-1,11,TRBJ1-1,SLPGQGNTEAF
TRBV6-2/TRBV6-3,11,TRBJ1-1,ASSYRDPRRAF
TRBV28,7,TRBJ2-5,AEKETQY